These 6 T cell receptor beta chains originate from one sample sequenced in a study of blood T cell repertoires in COVID-19 (dated by TCRdb to about 2020). To prepare the library, the immunoSEQ multiplex PCR assay was applied. The table was pulled from immuneACCESS by TCRdb, which kept in-frame rearrangements only. Such tables lose some clones; where checked, under half of the loss comes from unresolved V genes, and the rest has no known cause. This sample holds around 9,800 clones; over 80% were observed only once. The top ten constitute 6% to 8% of the sample. The sequencing sample was made of peripheral blood. These receptors were taken from a man between 65 and 80 years old with active COVID-19.

The chain has TRBV4-1 and TRBJ1-5; unclear D gene. The CDR3 extends over 17 amino acids. Between the trimmed V and J ends, which lost 2 bases and 2 bases, there was a span of 16 bases. Germline assignment: CDR1 MGHRA and CDR2 YSYEKL. CDR3 sequence: CASSQTGYTRGNQPQHF. The CDR3 coding sequence is TGCGCCAGCAGCCAAACGGGATACACACGTGGCAATCAGCCCCAGCATTTT.

This chain joins TRBV19 and TRBJ2-1; 9 nucleotides agree with TRBD1. CDR1 and CDR2 (germline): LNHDA, SQIVND (reference sequence). The CDR3 spans 19 residues. The junction had 19 bases not matched to a gene; V was cut back by 7 bases and J by 3 bases. CDR3 nucleotides: TGTGCCAGTACCCCCGGACAGGGGTTTATTCTGCAGGTCTACAATGAGCAGTTCTTC. Translated: CASTPGQGFILQVYNEQFF.

The chain carries TRBV7-9 and TRBJ2-3; TRBD1 is a possible D gene (6 bases). CDR3 size: 13 residues. V dropped 8 bases and J dropped 6 bases, with 15 bases sitting between them. Germline V lookup: CDR1 SEHNR, CDR2 FQNEAQ (reference sequence). CDR3 nucleotide sequence: TGTGCCAGCGGGGACAATGTTTTTGATACGCAGTATTTT. This gives the protein CASGDNVFDTQYF.

The genes are TRBV5-1 and TRBJ2-7; maybe TRBD1 (5 bases). V was pared by 5 bases and J by 2 bases, with 11 bases between. The CDR3 is 13 amino acids. CDR1 is SGHRS, CDR2 YFSETQ, per germline. CDR3 bases: TGCGCCAGCAGACAGGAGATCCCCTACGAGCAGTACTTC. Translated: CASRQEIPYEQYF.

This chain joins TRBV2 and TRBJ1-5, with 8 bases identical to TRBD1. The V segment lost 3 bases and the J segment 1 base; nucleotides outside the gene matches: 2. Germline V gene lookup returns CDR1 SNHLY and CDR2 FYNNEI. The CDR3 spans 15 residues. The CDR3 here is CASSEGQESNQPQHF. CDR3 in DNA: TGTGCCAGCAGTGAGGGACAGGAGAGCAATCAGCCCCAGCATTTT.

The rearrangement joins TRBV19 to TRBJ1-2; D ambiguous. CDR3 length: 12 amino acids. Trimming took off 7 bases at V and 5 bases at J, with 11 bases between the two ends. In germline, CDR1 is LNHDA, CDR2 SQIVND (reference sequence). CDR3 region: CASTRESYGYTF. The CDR3 DNA follows: TGTGCCAGTACTAGGGAGAGTTATGGCTACACCTTC.